A single sample gave rise to the 19 T cell receptor beta chains below, sequenced in a study of blood T cell repertoires in COVID-19. The table came from immunoSEQ multiplex PCR; TCRdb's copy has only in-frame clones and leaves some out. Among hundreds of thousands of clones listed, roughly 87% were seen once. Sequencing was carried out using peripheral blood. The receptors here all came from a man aged 18 to 30 with active or convalescent COVID-19.

V usage is TRBV28 and J usage is TRBJ1-6; TRBD1 aligns across 7 bases. The V gene's germline CDR1 is MDHEN and CDR2 SYDVKM. The CDR3 covers 19 residues. V lost 6 bases to trimming and J lost 0 bases; unmatched junction nucleotides: 14. The CDR3, as DNA: TGTGCCAGCAGACCACCGGGACAGCTTATGATCTCCTATAATTCACCCCTCCACTTT. Protein product: CASRPPGQLMISYNSPLHF.

The rearrangement joins TRBV18 to TRBJ2-3; TRBD2 aligns across 12 bases. The V gene end was trimmed by 5 bases and the J gene end by 3 bases; junction bases not matched to a gene: 3. From germline, CDR1 is KGHSH and CDR2 LQKENI. This CDR3 region has 15 residues. CDR3 amino acids: CASSSGTSGTDTQYF. CDR3 nucleotide sequence: TGTGCCAGCTCATCCGGGACTAGCGGGACAGATACGCAGTATTTT.

This sequence joins TRBV3-1 (or the pseudogene TRBV3-2) and TRBJ2-1; D gene uncertain. The germline CDR1 and CDR2 sequences are LGHDT and YNNKEL (reference sequence). The CDR3 runs 14 residues. Trimming left V 5 bases short and J 8 bases short, with 16 bases between. Here the CDR3 reads CASSTDPRRDEQFF. The CDR3 DNA follows: TGTGCCAGCAGCACTGACCCAAGACGGGATGAGCAGTTCTTC.

This rearrangement joins TRBV27 to TRBJ2-2; 8 nucleotides line up with TRBD2. J was trimmed by 5 bases and V by 5 bases; bases with no gene match: 7. The CDR3 runs 15 residues. Germline V gene lookup returns CDR1 MNHEY and CDR2 SMNVEV (reference sequence). The CDR3, as DNA: TGTGCCAGCAGTATCACGGGGGGGTCGACCGGGGAGCTGTTTTTT. It translates to CASSITGGSTGELFF.

The CDR3 DNA follows: TGTGCCAGTAGTCCCTCAGCGTTTCTCAATGAGCAGTTCTTC. It encodes CASSPSAFLNEQFF. V gene TRBV19 combines with J gene TRBJ2-1; D ambiguous. V gave up 5 bases and J gave up 6 bases, with 14 bases separating them. Germline V gene lookup returns CDR1 LNHDA and CDR2 SQIVND (reference sequence). The CDR3 loop spans 14 amino acids.

The CDR3 DNA is TGTGCCAGCAGCGGCGGCCCGGGCTCCTATAATTCACCCCTCCACTTT. Its translation is CASSGGPGSYNSPLHF. The gene calls are TRBV5-8 and TRBJ1-6, with no clear D. V was trimmed by 4 bases and J by 0 bases, leaving 11 bases between them. The length of the CDR3 is 16 residues. CDR1 is SGHTS and CDR2 is YDEGEE in the germline V gene.

The chain couples TRBV6-5 to TRBJ1-5; possible D gene TRBD1, 5 bases. The germline V gene has CDR1 MNHEY and CDR2 SVGAGI. Trimming removed 6 bases at V and 1 base at J, with 10 bases between. The CDR3 totals 14 residues. Here the CDR3 reads CASSGHTSNQPQHF. Written as DNA, the CDR3 is TGTGCCAGCAGCGGACACACCAGCAATCAGCCCCAGCATTTT.

The gene calls are TRBV6-5 and TRBJ1-1; tentatively, D is TRBD1 (6 bases). V was clipped by 8 bases and J by 11 bases, with 21 bases between them. The germline CDR1 and CDR2 sequences are MNHEY and SVGAGI. CDR3 size: 13 residues. The CDR3 sequence: CASGGGPRVRAFF. The CDR3 region has the DNA TGTGCCAGCGGCGGGGGCCCAAGGGTGCGGGCTTTCTTT.

The V gene is TRBV10-1, the J gene TRBJ2-3, with D possibly TRBD1 on 5 matching bases. Germline V lookup: CDR1 WNHNN, CDR2 SYGVQD (reference sequence). The CDR3 sequence is 14 residues long. Trimming cost V 5 bases and J 2 bases, with 11 bases left between them. In nucleotides, the CDR3 is TGCGCCAGCAGTAGCGACAGAATCACAGATACGCAGTATTTT. It translates to CASSSDRITDTQYF.

This chain joins TRBV5-5 and TRBJ1-2; D is possibly TRBD1 (6 bases). V lost 1 base, J lost 8 bases, and 12 bases lay in between. Germline CDR1 SGHKS, CDR2 YYEKEE (reference sequence). The CDR3 covers 13 residues. The CDR3: CASSLTGWEGYTF. CDR3 nucleotide sequence: TGTGCCAGCAGCTTGACAGGGTGGGAGGGCTACACCTTC.

The chain combines TRBV11-1 with TRBJ2-2; the match to TRBD2 covers 14 bases. In germline, CDR1 is SGHAT, CDR2 FQDESV (reference sequence). This CDR3 spans 16 amino acids. The V and J ends lost 5 bases and 6 bases, in that order; junction bases with no gene match: 5. This CDR3 is CASSMTSGRAPGELFF. The DNA of the CDR3 is TGTGCCAGCAGCATGACTAGCGGGAGGGCTCCCGGGGAGCTGTTTTTT.

The CDR3 sequence is CASSPRGLIGTDTQYF. The CDR3 coding sequence is TGTGCCAGCAGTCCCCGGGGTCTTATCGGCACAGATACGCAGTATTTT. This chain uses TRBV28 with TRBJ2-3; the D gene is possibly TRBD2 (5 bases). Germline CDR1 reads MDHEN; CDR2 reads SYDVKM. This CDR3 is 16 amino acids long. V lost 5 bases, J lost 1 base, and 16 bases lay in between.

The genes are TRBV6-5 and TRBJ1-4, with a weak D call TRBD1 (5 bases). The CDR3 contains 16 residues. Germline values: CDR1 MNHEY, CDR2 SVGAGI. Deletions cut 2 bases from V and 2 bases from J, with 12 bases between. The CDR3 reads CASSYDSLTTNEKLFF. Here the CDR3 DNA reads TGTGCCAGCAGTTACGACAGCCTGACGACTAATGAAAAACTGTTTTTT.

The chain carries TRBV27 and TRBJ1-2; 10 nucleotides line up with TRBD1. There are 15 residues in the CDR3. The germline V gene has CDR1 MNHEY and CDR2 SMNVEV (reference sequence). With V trimmed by 6 bases and J by 3 bases, 7 bases remained unmatched. CDR3 coding DNA: TGTGCCAGCAGCCCGACAGGGGGCTTTTACTATGGCTACACCTTC. Translation: CASSPTGGFYYGYTF.

The chain joins TRBV4-1 to TRBJ2-7; D unresolved. V lost 1 base and J 3 bases, leaving 4 bases between the germline ends. Germline V gives CDR1 MGHRA, CDR2 YSYEKL. The CDR3 length is 12 residues. The CDR3 bases are TGCGCCAGCAGCCAAGCGGGCTACGAGCAGTACTTC. The encoded protein is CASSQAGYEQYF.

The table lists this clone with a few counts. This chain connects TRBV5-1 to TRBJ2-6; TRBD2 matches at 8 bases. V lost 4 bases, J lost 4 bases, and 10 bases stayed unmatched. The CDR3 is made up of 17 amino acids. The germline V gene has CDR1 SGHRS and CDR2 YFSETQ. CDR3 sequence (DNA): TGCGCCAGCAGCCCTACCTCGGGAGGGCCGGGGGCCAACGTCCTGACTTTC. It specifies CASSPTSGGPGANVLTF.

The V call is TRBV10-1, the J call TRBJ2-2; the D gene is possibly TRBD1 (5 bases). Trimming removed 10 bases at V and 5 bases at J, with 14 bases between. CDR3 length: 13 amino acids. The germline gives CDR1 WNHNN, CDR2 SYGVQD (reference sequence). This chain's CDR3 is CATQDTLTGELFF. The CDR3 nucleotides are TGCGCCACCCAGGACACCTTAACCGGGGAGCTGTTTTTT.

The DNA for the CDR3 is TGTGCCAGCAGCTCAACTGACAGGGGCTATGGCTACACCTTC. Protein sequence: CASSSTDRGYGYTF. J is TRBJ1-2 and V is TRBV5-6; TRBD1 matches at 8 bases. V shed 3 bases and J 4 bases; nucleotides not matched to a gene: 5. This CDR3 contains 14 residues. The germline V gene encodes CDR1 SGHDT and CDR2 YYEEEE.

This clone was detected only a few times. The chain joins TRBV20-1 to TRBJ1-2; 7 bases are a match to TRBD1. This CDR3 comprises 13 residues. Germline CDR1 reads DFQATT; CDR2 reads SNEGSKA (reference sequence). Trimming removed 3 bases from V and 4 bases from J; junction bases left unmatched: 5. The CDR3 spells CSASPQGGYGYTF. The CDR3 nucleotides are TGCAGTGCTAGTCCTCAGGGGGGCTATGGCTACACCTTC.